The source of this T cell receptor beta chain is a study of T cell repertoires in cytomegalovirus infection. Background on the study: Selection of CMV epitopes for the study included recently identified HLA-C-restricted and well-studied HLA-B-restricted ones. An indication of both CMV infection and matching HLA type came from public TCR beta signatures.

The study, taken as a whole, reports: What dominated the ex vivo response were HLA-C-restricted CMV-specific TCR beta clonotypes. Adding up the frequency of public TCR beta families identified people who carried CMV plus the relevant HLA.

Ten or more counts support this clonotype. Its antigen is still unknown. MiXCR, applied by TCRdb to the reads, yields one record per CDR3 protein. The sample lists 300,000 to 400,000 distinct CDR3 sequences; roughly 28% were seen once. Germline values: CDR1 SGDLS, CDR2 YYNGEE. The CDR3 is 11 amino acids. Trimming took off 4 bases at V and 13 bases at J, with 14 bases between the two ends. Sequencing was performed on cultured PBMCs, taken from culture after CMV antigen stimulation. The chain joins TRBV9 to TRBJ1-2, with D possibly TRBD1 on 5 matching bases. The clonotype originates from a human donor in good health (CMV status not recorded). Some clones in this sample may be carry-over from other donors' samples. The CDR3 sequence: CASSSLGVSTF. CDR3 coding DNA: TGTGCCAGCAGCTCCCTAGGGGTATCCACCTTC.